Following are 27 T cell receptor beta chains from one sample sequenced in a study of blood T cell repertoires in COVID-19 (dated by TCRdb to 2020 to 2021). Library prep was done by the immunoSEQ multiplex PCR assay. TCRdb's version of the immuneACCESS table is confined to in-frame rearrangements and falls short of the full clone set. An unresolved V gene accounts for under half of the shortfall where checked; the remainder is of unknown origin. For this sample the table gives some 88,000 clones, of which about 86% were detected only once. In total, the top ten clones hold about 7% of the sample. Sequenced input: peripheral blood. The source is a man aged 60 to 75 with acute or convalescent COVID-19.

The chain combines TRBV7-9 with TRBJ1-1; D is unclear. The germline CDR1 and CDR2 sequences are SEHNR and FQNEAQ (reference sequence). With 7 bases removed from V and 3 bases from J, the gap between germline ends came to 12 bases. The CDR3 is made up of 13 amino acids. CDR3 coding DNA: TGTGCCAGCACCGGTCAGCGGTACACTGAAGCTTTCTTT. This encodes CASTGQRYTEAFF.

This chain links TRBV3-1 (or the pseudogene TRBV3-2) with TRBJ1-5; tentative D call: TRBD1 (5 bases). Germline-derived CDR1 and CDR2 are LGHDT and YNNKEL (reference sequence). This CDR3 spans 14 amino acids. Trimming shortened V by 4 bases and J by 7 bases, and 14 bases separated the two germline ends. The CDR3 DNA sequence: TGTGCCAGCAGCCCAGGGAGCGGGCGGCAGCCCCAGCATTTT. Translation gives CASSPGSGRQPQHF.

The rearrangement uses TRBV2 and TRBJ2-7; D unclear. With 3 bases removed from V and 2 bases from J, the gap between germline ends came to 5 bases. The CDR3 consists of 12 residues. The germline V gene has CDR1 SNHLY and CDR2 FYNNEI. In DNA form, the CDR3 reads TGTGCCAGCAGTGACAGTACCTACGAGCAGTACTTC. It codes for CASSDSTYEQYF.

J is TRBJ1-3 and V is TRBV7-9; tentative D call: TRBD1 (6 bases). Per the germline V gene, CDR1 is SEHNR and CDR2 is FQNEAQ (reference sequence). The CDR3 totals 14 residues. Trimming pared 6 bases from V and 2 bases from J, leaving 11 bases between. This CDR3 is CASRTGTPGNTIYF. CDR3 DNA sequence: TGTGCCAGCAGGACCGGGACACCTGGAAACACCATATATTTT. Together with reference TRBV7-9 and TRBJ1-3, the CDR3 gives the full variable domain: DTGVSQNPRHKITKRGQNVTFRCDPISEHNRLYWYRQTLGQGPEFLTYFQNEAQLEKSRLLSDRFSAERPKGSFSTLEIQRTEQGDSAMYLCASRTGTPGNTIYFGEGSWLTVV.

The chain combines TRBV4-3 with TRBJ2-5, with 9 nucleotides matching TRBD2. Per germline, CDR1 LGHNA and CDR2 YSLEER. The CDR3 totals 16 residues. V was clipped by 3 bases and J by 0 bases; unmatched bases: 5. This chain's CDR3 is CASSHSSGTYQETQYF. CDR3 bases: TGCGCCAGCAGCCACTCTAGCGGGACATACCAAGAGACCCAGTACTTC.

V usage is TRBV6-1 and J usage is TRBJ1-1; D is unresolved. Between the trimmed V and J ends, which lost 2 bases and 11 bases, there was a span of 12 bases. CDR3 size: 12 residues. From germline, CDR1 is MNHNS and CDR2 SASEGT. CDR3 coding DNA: TGTGCCAGCAGTGAAAACCCCAGAGGGGCTTTCTTT. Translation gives CASSENPRGAFF.

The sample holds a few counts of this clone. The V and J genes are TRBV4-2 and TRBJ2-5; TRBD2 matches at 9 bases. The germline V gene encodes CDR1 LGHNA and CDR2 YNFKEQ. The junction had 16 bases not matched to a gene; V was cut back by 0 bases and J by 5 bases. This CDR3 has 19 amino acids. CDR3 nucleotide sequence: TGTGCCAGCAGCCAAGATTTAGGGCGGGAGGGCCGTGGCGGCGAGACCCAGTACTTC. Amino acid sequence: CASSQDLGREGRGGETQYF.

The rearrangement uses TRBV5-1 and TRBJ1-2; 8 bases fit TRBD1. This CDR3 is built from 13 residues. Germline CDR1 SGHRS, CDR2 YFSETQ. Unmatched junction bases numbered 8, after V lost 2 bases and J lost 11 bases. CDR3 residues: CASSLMTGANYTF. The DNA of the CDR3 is TGCGCCAGCAGCTTAATGACAGGGGCGAATTACACCTTC.

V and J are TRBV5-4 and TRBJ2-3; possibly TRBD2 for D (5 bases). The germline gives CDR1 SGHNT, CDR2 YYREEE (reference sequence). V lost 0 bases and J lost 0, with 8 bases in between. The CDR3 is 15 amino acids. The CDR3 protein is CASSLAGGSTDTQYF. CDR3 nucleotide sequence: TGTGCCAGCAGCTTGGCTGGCGGGAGCACAGATACGCAGTATTTT.

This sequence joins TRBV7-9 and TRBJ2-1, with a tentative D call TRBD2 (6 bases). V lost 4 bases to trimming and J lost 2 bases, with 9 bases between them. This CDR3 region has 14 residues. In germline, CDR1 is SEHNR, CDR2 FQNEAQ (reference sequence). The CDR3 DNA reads TGTGCCAGCAGCTCATCTAGCGCCTACAATGAGCAGTTCTTC. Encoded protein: CASSSSSAYNEQFF.

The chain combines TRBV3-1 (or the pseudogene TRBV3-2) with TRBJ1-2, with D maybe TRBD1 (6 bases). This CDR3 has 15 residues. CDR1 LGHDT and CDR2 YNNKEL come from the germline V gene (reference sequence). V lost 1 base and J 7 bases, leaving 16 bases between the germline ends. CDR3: CASSQGIKGESGYTF. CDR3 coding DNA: TGTGCCAGCAGCCAAGGTATCAAGGGGGAAAGTGGCTACACCTTC.

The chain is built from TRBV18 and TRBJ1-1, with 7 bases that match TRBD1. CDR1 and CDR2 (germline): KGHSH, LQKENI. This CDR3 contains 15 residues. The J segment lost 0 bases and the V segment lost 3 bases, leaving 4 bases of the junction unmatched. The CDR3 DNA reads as TGTGCCAGCTCACCTTCCGGGACAGTGAACACTGAAGCTTTCTTT. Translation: CASSPSGTVNTEAFF.

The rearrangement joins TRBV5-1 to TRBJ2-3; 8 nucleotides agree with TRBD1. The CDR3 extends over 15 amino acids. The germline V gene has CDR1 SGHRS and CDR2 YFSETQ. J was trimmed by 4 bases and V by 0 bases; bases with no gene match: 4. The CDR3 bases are TGCGCCAGCAGCTTGGAGTCAGGGGGCGCAGATACGCAGTATTTT. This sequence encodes CASSLESGGADTQYF.

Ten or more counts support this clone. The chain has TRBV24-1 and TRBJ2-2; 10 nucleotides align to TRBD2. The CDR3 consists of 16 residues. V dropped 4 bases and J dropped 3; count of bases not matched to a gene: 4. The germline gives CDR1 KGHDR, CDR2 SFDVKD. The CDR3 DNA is TGTGCCACCAGTGACCAGACTAGCGGGTACACCGGGGAGCTGTTTTTT. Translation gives CATSDQTSGYTGELFF.

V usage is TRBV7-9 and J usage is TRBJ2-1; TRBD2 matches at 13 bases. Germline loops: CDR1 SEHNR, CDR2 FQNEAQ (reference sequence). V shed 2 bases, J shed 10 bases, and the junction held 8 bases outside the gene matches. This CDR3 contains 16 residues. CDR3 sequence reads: CASSLLRLAGGQEQFF. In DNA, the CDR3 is TGTGCCAGCAGCTTACTCCGACTAGCGGGGGGTCAAGAGCAGTTCTTC.

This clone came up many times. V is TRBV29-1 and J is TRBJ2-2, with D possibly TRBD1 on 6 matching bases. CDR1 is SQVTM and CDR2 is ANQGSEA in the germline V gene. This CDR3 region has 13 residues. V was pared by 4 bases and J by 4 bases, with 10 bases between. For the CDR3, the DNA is TGCAGCGTTGGGCCAGGGGTCACCGGGGAGCTGTTTTTT. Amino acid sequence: CSVGPGVTGELFF.

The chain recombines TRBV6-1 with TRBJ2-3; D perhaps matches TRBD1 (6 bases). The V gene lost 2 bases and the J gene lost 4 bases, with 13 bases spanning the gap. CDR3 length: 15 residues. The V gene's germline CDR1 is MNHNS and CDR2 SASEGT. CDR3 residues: CASSEQFPGADTQYF. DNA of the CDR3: TGTGCCAGCAGTGAACAGTTCCCAGGGGCAGATACGCAGTATTTT.

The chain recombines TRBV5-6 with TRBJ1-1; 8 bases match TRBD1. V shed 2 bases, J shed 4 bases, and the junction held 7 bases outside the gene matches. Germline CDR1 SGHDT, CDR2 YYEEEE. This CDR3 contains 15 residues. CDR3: CASSFQGAVSTEAFF. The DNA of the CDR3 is TGTGCCAGCAGCTTTCAGGGGGCGGTGAGCACTGAAGCTTTCTTT.

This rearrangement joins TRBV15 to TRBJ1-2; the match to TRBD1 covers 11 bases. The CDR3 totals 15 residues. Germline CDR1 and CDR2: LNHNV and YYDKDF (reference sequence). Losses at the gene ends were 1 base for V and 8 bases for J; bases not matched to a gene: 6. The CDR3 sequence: CATSRGTGGLIGYTF. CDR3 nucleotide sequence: TGTGCCACCAGCAGAGGGACAGGGGGCCTAATAGGCTACACCTTC.

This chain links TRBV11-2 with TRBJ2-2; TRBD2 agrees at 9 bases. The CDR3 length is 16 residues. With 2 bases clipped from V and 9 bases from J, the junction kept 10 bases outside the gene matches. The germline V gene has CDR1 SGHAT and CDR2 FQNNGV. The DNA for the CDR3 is TGTGCCAGCAGCTTAAATGCCCTCCTAGCGGGAAGGGAGCTGTTTTTT. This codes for CASSLNALLAGRELFF.

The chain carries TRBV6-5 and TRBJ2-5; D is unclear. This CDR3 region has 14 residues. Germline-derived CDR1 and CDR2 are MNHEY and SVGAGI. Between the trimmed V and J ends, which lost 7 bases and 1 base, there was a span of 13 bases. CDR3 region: CASKLYTTQETQYF. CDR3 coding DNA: TGTGCCAGCAAGTTATACACTACCCAAGAGACCCAGTACTTC.

This CDR3 is CASNLPGQGTEKLFF. The CDR3 coding sequence is TGTGCCAGTAACTTACCGGGACAGGGCACTGAAAAACTGTTTTTT. V gene TRBV19 combines with J gene TRBJ1-4, with 9 bases fitting TRBD1. Germline V lookup: CDR1 LNHDA, CDR2 SQIVND (reference sequence). With 7 bases clipped from V and 7 bases from J, the junction kept 10 bases outside the gene matches. CDR3 size: 15 residues.

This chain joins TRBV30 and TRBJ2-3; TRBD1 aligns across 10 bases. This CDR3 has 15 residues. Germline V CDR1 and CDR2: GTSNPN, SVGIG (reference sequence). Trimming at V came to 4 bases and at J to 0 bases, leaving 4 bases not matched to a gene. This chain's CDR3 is CAWMTGGTSTDTQYF. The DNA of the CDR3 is TGTGCCTGGATGACAGGGGGCACCAGCACAGATACGCAGTATTTT.

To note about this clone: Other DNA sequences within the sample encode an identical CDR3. CDR3 DNA sequence: TGTGCCAGCAGCTTGGGACAGGGCGCGGAAAAACTGTTTTTT. Amino acids: CASSLGQGAEKLFF. The rearrangement uses TRBV11-2 and TRBJ1-4; 9 bases match TRBD1. Trimming took 3 bases from V and 8 from J; bases not matched to a gene: 4. The germline V gene has CDR1 SGHAT and CDR2 FQNNGV. The CDR3 contains 14 residues.

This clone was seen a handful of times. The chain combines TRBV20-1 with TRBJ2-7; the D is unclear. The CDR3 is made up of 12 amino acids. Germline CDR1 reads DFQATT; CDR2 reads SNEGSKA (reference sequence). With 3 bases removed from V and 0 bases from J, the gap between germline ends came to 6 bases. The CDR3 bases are TGCAGTGCTAGTTCGAGCTCCTACGAGCAGTACTTC. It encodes CSASSSSYEQYF.

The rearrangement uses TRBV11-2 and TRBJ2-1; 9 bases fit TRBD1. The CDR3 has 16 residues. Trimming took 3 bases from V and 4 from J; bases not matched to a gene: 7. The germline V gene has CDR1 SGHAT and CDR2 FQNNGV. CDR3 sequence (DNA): TGTGCCAGCAGCTTCCGGGACAGGGCGGTGTACAATGAGCAGTTCTTC. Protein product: CASSFRDRAVYNEQFF.

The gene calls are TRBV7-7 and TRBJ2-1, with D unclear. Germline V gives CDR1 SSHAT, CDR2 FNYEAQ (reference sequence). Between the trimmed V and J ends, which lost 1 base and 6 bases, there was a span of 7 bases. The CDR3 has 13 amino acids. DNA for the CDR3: TGTGCCAGCAGCTTAGGGAGAGCCAATGAGCAGTTCTTC. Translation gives CASSLGRANEQFF.